A single sample is the source of the 23 T cell receptor beta chains below, sequenced in a study of blood T cell repertoires in COVID-19. Assay used: immunoSEQ multiplex PCR; TCRdb lists only in-frame clones, some missing. Altogether under 300,000 clones are present, 88% being singletons, with the ten largest covering about 3%. Sequenced: PBMCs or T cells enriched from blood (not recorded which). The receptors come from a woman in her 50s who had recovered from COVID-19.

The chain couples TRBV21-1 to TRBJ2-7; whether TRBD2, the table's D call, matches the DNA was not checked. TRBV21-1 is a documented pseudogene. There are 13 residues in the CDR3. CDR3 in DNA: TGTGCCAGCAGCAACCCCGGGTTCTACGAGCAGTACTTC. It yields the protein CASSNPGFYEQYF.

The chain recombines TRBV23-1 with TRBJ2-7; 13 bases map to TRBD2. TRBV23-1 is sorted into the ORF group, with uncertain function. V was clipped by 4 bases and J by 2 bases; unmatched bases: 5. The CDR3 has 16 amino acids. The CDR3 is CASSRGTSGDPYEQYF. CDR3 nucleotide sequence: TGCGCCAGCAGTCGAGGGACTAGCGGGGATCCCTACGAGCAGTACTTC.

The rearrangement uses TRBV24-1 and TRBJ2-7; 7 nucleotides match TRBD2. The germline V gene encodes CDR1 KGHDR and CDR2 SFDVKD. The CDR3 extends over 16 amino acids. The junction had 14 bases not matched to a gene; V was cut back by 5 bases and J by 5 bases. In nucleotides, the CDR3 is TGTGCCACCAGTGCCGGAGGAGGAGCGGGACGGGACGAGCAGTACTTC. As protein: CATSAGGGAGRDEQYF.

This rearrangement joins TRBV7-9 to TRBJ2-3, with a tentative D call TRBD1 (5 bases). The CDR3 has 12 amino acids. Trimming took off 5 bases at V and 4 bases at J, with 7 bases between the two ends. The germline CDR1 and CDR2 sequences are SEHNR and FQNEAQ (reference sequence). CDR3: CASSTGPDTQYF. CDR3 DNA: TGTGCCAGCAGCACAGGACCAGATACGCAGTATTTT.

As concerns this clone: In the same sample, other DNA sequences code for this CDR3. V and J are TRBV2 and TRBJ1-5; D is unresolved. Germline CDR1 and CDR2: SNHLY and FYNNEI. The V and J ends lost 2 bases and 0 bases respectively, with 8 bases between them. The CDR3 sequence is 15 residues long. CDR3 coding DNA: TGTGCCAGCAGTGAACGTTCAGGTAGCAATCAGCCCCAGCATTTT. It yields the protein CASSERSGSNQPQHF.

This rearrangement joins TRBV6-1 to TRBJ1-5; D gene ambiguous. V was trimmed by 0 bases and J by 9 bases, leaving 9 bases between them. The CDR3 is made up of 13 amino acids. Germline V gene data show CDR1 as MNHNS and CDR2 as SASEGT. The CDR3 here is CASSEAPDRPQHF. CDR3 sequence (DNA): TGTGCCAGCAGTGAAGCCCCAGATCGGCCCCAGCATTTT.

This sequence joins TRBV9 and TRBJ2-1; 8 nucleotides line up with TRBD2. The CDR3 length is 16 residues. V lost 4 bases, J lost 4 bases, and 10 bases stayed unmatched. Germline V gene data show CDR1 as SGDLS and CDR2 as YYNGEE. The CDR3 spells CASSPRGGTRYNEQFF. Here the CDR3 DNA reads TGTGCCAGCAGCCCTCGTGGAGGGACTAGGTACAATGAGCAGTTCTTC.

The chain couples TRBV5-1 to TRBJ2-7; D is perhaps TRBD1 (5 bases). The CDR3 has 15 residues. The ends were cut back, 4 bases at V and 2 bases at J, with 16 bases in the middle. Germline loops: CDR1 SGHRS, CDR2 YFSETQ. CDR3 bases: TGCGCCAGCAGCGAGCAGGTGGGGCGAGCCTACGAGCAGTACTTC. Residues: CASSEQVGRAYEQYF.

CDR3 DNA: TGTGCCAGCAGCTTGGGGCAGGGTCAGCCCCAGCATTTT. Protein product: CASSLGQGQPQHF. The rearrangement uses TRBV5-4 and TRBJ1-5; D is perhaps TRBD1 (5 bases). Germline CDR1 SGHNT, CDR2 YYREEE (reference sequence). This CDR3 is built from 13 residues. Trimming stripped 0 bases from V and 6 bases from J, with 7 bases between.

V gene TRBV4-3 combines with J gene TRBJ1-3, with D tentatively TRBD1 (6 bases). V was trimmed by 1 base and J by 0 bases, leaving 10 bases between them. Looked up from germline, CDR1 is LGHNA and CDR2 is YSLEER. The CDR3 sequence is 16 residues long. As DNA, the CDR3 is TGCGCCAGCAGCCAAGTAGGGGGAAGCTCTGGAAACACCATATATTTT. Its translation: CASSQVGGSSGNTIYF.

V and J are TRBV19 and TRBJ1-2; maybe TRBD1 (6 bases). Between the trimmed V and J ends, which lost 5 bases and 0 bases, there was a span of 13 bases. In germline, CDR1 is LNHDA, CDR2 SQIVND (reference sequence). This CDR3 is 15 amino acids long. This chain's CDR3 is CASSPVDSTNYGYTF. The CDR3, as DNA: TGTGCCAGTAGTCCGGTGGACAGCACTAACTATGGCTACACCTTC.

The chain couples TRBV30 to TRBJ2-3, with 7 bases aligning to TRBD2. Looked up from germline, CDR1 is GTSNPN and CDR2 is SVGIG (reference sequence). The CDR3 covers 15 residues. J lost 2 bases, V lost 3 bases, and 8 bases had no gene match. The CDR3 DNA reads TGTGCCTGGAGCCCCGGCAGCGGGACCACAGATACGCAGTATTTT. Translated, it gives CAWSPGSGTTDTQYF.

This CDR3 is CASNGGRQDSGNTIYF. The DNA of the CDR3 is TGTGCCAGTAACGGAGGCCGGCAGGACTCTGGAAACACCATATATTTT. The chain uses TRBV19 and TRBJ1-3; no clear D gene. Trimming stripped 7 bases from V and 0 bases from J, with 16 bases between. CDR1 and CDR2 from the germline V gene are LNHDA and SQIVND (reference sequence). The CDR3 is made up of 16 amino acids.

This chain connects TRBV13 to TRBJ2-3; possibly TRBD2 for D (6 bases). V lost 5 bases, J lost 0 bases, and 9 bases lay in between. The germline V gene has CDR1 PRHDT and CDR2 FYEKMQ (reference sequence). This CDR3 has 14 amino acids. CDR3 coding DNA: TGTGCCAGCAGCCCAAGCGGGAGCACAGATACGCAGTATTTT. Its translation: CASSPSGSTDTQYF.

This clone was detected once. The rearrangement joins TRBV3-1 (or the pseudogene TRBV3-2) to TRBJ2-2; 14 bases align to TRBD2. The CDR3 runs 20 residues. Germline CDR1 is LGHDT and CDR2 is YNNKEL (reference sequence). Losses at the gene ends were 4 bases for V and 2 bases for J; bases not matched to a gene: 12. In nucleotides, the CDR3 is TGTGCCAGCAGCCTAGCGACTAGCGGGAGGGCGATTAAAAACACCGGGGAGCTGTTTTTT. Amino acid sequence: CASSLATSGRAIKNTGELFF.

This rearrangement joins TRBV7-8 to TRBJ2-7; 7 bases fit TRBD1. Germline V gene lookup returns CDR1 SGHVS and CDR2 FQNEAQ. Losses at the gene ends were 5 bases for V and 5 bases for J; bases not matched to a gene: 6. This CDR3 has 13 residues. As DNA, the CDR3 is TGTGCCAGCAGCCTTGACAGGGCACACGAGCAGTACTTC. It is translated as CASSLDRAHEQYF. The entire variable domain, with the rest obtained from reference TRBV7-8 and TRBJ2-7, is as follows: GAGVSQSPRYKVAKRGQDVALRCDPISGHVSLFWYQQALGQGPEFLTYFQNEAQLDKSGLPSDRFFAERPEGSVSTLKIQRTQQEDSAVYLCASSLDRAHEQYFGPGTRLTVT.

About this clone: This sample also contains other DNA sequences that code for the same CDR3. The chain recombines TRBV19 with TRBJ2-7; 12 positions match TRBD1. CDR3 length equals 15 residues. The trim removed 5 bases at V and 4 bases at J, leaving 6 bases unmatched. Germline loops: CDR1 LNHDA, CDR2 SQIVND (reference sequence). CDR3 DNA sequence: TGTGCCAGTAGTCTCGGGACAGGGGGCGCTTACGAGCAGTACTTC. The encoded protein is CASSLGTGGAYEQYF.

This clone turned up a few times. This chain joins TRBV4-2 and TRBJ2-2; D may be TRBD2 (5 bases). The CDR3 is made up of 16 amino acids. CDR1 and CDR2 (germline): LGHNA, YNFKEQ. V was shortened by 1 base and J by 0 bases, with 9 bases between the two germline ends. CDR3 in DNA: TGTGCCAGCAGCCAAGCTGGGGAGACGAACACCGGGGAGCTGTTTTTT. Residues: CASSQAGETNTGELFF.

This clone was seen more than once but under ten times. This sequence joins TRBV20-1 and TRBJ1-3, with D unresolved. V lost 6 bases to trimming and J lost 4 bases, with 7 bases between them. Germline values: CDR1 DFQATT, CDR2 SNEGSKA (reference sequence). This CDR3 is built from 11 residues. CDR3 sequence (DNA): TGCAGTGCCGAGTGGGGAAACACCATATATTTT. It specifies CSAEWGNTIYF.

The chain links TRBV7-3 to TRBJ2-3; possible D gene TRBD1, 5 bases. V dropped 6 bases and J dropped 0 bases, with 7 bases sitting between them. Germline V gives CDR1 SGHTA, CDR2 FQGTGA. This CDR3 is 13 amino acids long. The CDR3 nucleotides are TGTGCCAGCAGAGGGGCTAGCACAGATACGCAGTATTTT. It codes for CASRGASTDTQYF.

The rearrangement links TRBV7-2 to TRBJ2-4; 8 positions agree with TRBD2. Per germline, CDR1 SGHTA and CDR2 FQGNSA. This CDR3 is 15 amino acids long. V was pared by 4 bases and J by 7 bases, with 9 bases of the junction left unmatched. The DNA of the CDR3 is TGTGCCAGCAGCTCAAGCGGGAGTGTACTTAACATTCAGTACTTC. Translated: CASSSSGSVLNIQYF.

This chain links TRBV9 with TRBJ1-4; TRBD1 is a possible D gene (5 bases). CDR3 size: 15 residues. Trimming took off 2 bases at V and 4 bases at J, with 12 bases between the two ends. Germline assignment: CDR1 SGDLS and CDR2 YYNGEE. The CDR3: CASSVLGGLNEKLFF. In nucleotides, the CDR3 is TGTGCCAGCAGCGTTTTGGGGGGTCTTAATGAAAAACTGTTTTTT.

The chain recombines TRBV9 with TRBJ1-2; 8 nucleotides align to TRBD1. The CDR3 extends over 15 amino acids. The junction had 8 bases not matched to a gene; V was cut back by 0 bases and J by 7 bases. In germline, CDR1 is SGDLS, CDR2 YYNGEE. The CDR3 loop is CASSVESDRVSGYTF. The CDR3 coding sequence is TGTGCCAGCAGCGTAGAATCGGACAGGGTGAGTGGCTACACCTTC.